What follows are 10 T cell receptor beta chains derived from one specimen sequenced in a study of T cells in narcolepsy. Profiling relied on immunoSEQ multiplex PCR, and the TCRdb table lists in-frame clones only, not all of them. Of about 34,000 clones in the sample, more than 70% were seen once. Sample: CD45RA- memory CD4+ T cells from PBMCs. The receptors shown here come from a human donor with narcolepsy.

Here the CDR3 DNA reads TGTGCCAGCAGCCCCAGTACCGGGCGGGATGAGCAGTTCTTC. Amino acids: CASSPSTGRDEQFF. The rearrangement links TRBV9 to TRBJ2-1, with D perhaps matching TRBD2 (5 bases). CDR3 length equals 14 residues. Germline CDR1 reads SGDLS; CDR2 reads YYNGEE. V was clipped by 4 bases and J by 8 bases, with 16 bases between them.

This rearrangement joins TRBV11-2 to TRBJ1-4; no firm D call. CDR1 is SGHAT and CDR2 is FQNNGV in the germline V gene. The V end was cut by 5 bases, the J end by 0 bases, with 13 bases between. CDR3 length equals 16 residues. DNA of the CDR3: TGTGCCAGCAGCCAGACGAGGCTTCCAACTAATGAAAAACTGTTTTTT. It encodes CASSQTRLPTNEKLFF.

V is TRBV27 and J is TRBJ1-2; 7 positions match TRBD1. V trimming: 6 bases; J trimming: 8 bases; junction bases outside the gene matches: 9. CDR1 is MNHEY, CDR2 SMNVEV, per germline (reference sequence). The CDR3 covers 13 residues. The CDR3 coding sequence is TGTGCCAGCAGAGACCTGACAGGGAGCGGCTACACCTTC. Protein product: CASRDLTGSGYTF.

This clone was detected only a few times. V and J are TRBV12-5 and TRBJ1-1; D call uncertain. This CDR3 spans 15 amino acids. The germline V and J ends were trimmed by 4 bases and 1 base, with 13 bases remaining between them. Germline CDR1 and CDR2: LGHNT and FRNRAP. The CDR3 DNA reads as TGTGCTAGTGGTTCACAACTTTCTTCGAACACTGAAGCTTTCTTT. Translated, it gives CASGSQLSSNTEAFF.

The chain recombines TRBV5-1 with TRBJ1-6; 8 nucleotides agree with TRBD1. CDR3 size: 13 residues. The V gene end was trimmed by 3 bases and the J gene end by 15 bases; junction bases not matched to a gene: 8. Germline V CDR1 and CDR2: SGHRS, YFSETQ. The CDR3 protein is CASSSPTGVDLHF. The DNA of the CDR3 is TGCGCCAGCAGCTCACCGACAGGGGTAGACCTCCACTTT.

The chain carries TRBV28 and TRBJ2-3, with 7 bases matching TRBD1. There are 16 residues in the CDR3. Per germline, CDR1 MDHEN and CDR2 SYDVKM. The trim removed 5 bases at V and 0 bases at J, leaving 8 bases unmatched. The CDR3, as DNA: TGTGCCAGCAGTAGCCCGGGGACAGCTAGCACAGATACGCAGTATTTT. The encoded protein is CASSSPGTASTDTQYF.

V gene TRBV5-4 combines with J gene TRBJ2-7; the match to TRBD1 covers 8 bases. The CDR3 runs 14 residues. The trim removed 2 bases at V and 4 bases at J, leaving 5 bases unmatched. Looked up from germline, CDR1 is SGHNT and CDR2 is YYREEE (reference sequence). CDR3 region: CASSLRTGIYEQYF. CDR3 DNA sequence: TGTGCCAGCAGCTTACGGACAGGGATATACGAGCAGTACTTC.

This chain uses TRBV30 with TRBJ1-6; weak D call: TRBD1 (5 bases). The V gene lost 4 bases and the J gene lost 7 bases, with 17 bases spanning the gap. The CDR3 length is 15 residues. Germline loops: CDR1 GTSNPN, CDR2 SVGIG (reference sequence). The CDR3: CAWTRGRPPNSPLHF. CDR3 in DNA: TGTGCCTGGACCCGGGGCAGACCTCCAAATTCACCCCTCCACTTT.

In regard to this clone: Other DNA sequences in the same sample also yield this CDR3. The chain uses TRBV6-5 and TRBJ2-7; TRBD1 matches 9 bases. Germline V CDR1 and CDR2: MNHEY, SVGAGI. The CDR3 has 15 residues. With V trimmed by 3 bases and J by 5 bases, 8 bases remained unmatched. The CDR3 protein is CASSYSPQGADEQYF. CDR3 nucleotide sequence: TGTGCCAGCAGTTATAGCCCACAGGGGGCAGACGAGCAGTACTTC.

The chain is built from TRBV12-2 and TRBJ1-2. TRBV12-2 is noted as a pseudogene. This CDR3 has 14 residues. CDR3 sequence: CASRLVQPYYGYTF. The CDR3 DNA is TGTGCAAGTCGCTTAGTCCAGCCGTACTATGGCTACACCTTC.